The 32 T cell receptor beta chains below all came from one sample that was sequenced in a study of neurological immune-mediated disorders. TCRdb reprocessed the 5' RACE reads via MiXCR and lists one record per CDR3 protein. The data hold roughly 60,000 distinct CDR3 sequences, with around 4.8% observed a single time. Material: PBMCs. The origin of the receptors is a woman aged 45-65 years with multiple sclerosis.

This clonotype has at least ten counts. The V gene is TRBV11-2, the J gene TRBJ2-7; D is uncertain. This CDR3 comprises 13 residues. Germline loops: CDR1 SGHAT, CDR2 FQNNGV. Trimming left V 5 bases short and J 2 bases short, with 10 bases between. The CDR3 loop reads CASSLTVTYEQYF. The CDR3 nucleotides read TGTGCCAGCAGCCTGACGGTTACCTACGAGCAGTACTTC.

This clonotype was found many times. The chain employs TRBV15 and TRBJ2-3; a weak D match, TRBD2 (5 bases). CDR1 and CDR2 from the germline V gene are LNHNV and YYDKDF (reference sequence). This CDR3 region has 14 residues. Trimming cost V 3 bases and J 7 bases, with 14 bases left between them. The CDR3 DNA reads as TGTGCCACCAGCAGGACCAGGCAGGACTATACGCAGTATTTT. Amino acids: CATSRTRQDYTQYF.

This clonotype was seen at least ten times. The chain is built from TRBV4-3 and TRBJ1-1; D perhaps matches TRBD1 (6 bases). Trimming removed 0 bases from V and 2 bases from J, with 10 bases in between. The CDR3 sequence is 15 residues long. The germline V gene has CDR1 LGHNA and CDR2 YSLEER. The CDR3 sequence: CASSQDGGPNTEAFF. The CDR3 region has the DNA TGCGCCAGCAGCCAAGATGGGGGGCCAAACACTGAAGCTTTCTTT.

This clonotype was counted many times. The V and J genes are TRBV6-2 or TRBV6-3 and TRBJ2-1; 7 nucleotides align to TRBD1. With V trimmed by 6 bases and J by 8 bases, 13 bases remained unmatched. This CDR3 contains 15 residues. Per germline, CDR1 MNHEY and CDR2 SVGEGT. The CDR3: CASRYRGPPVDEQFF. CDR3 bases: TGTGCCAGCAGGTACAGGGGCCCCCCTGTGGATGAGCAGTTCTTC.

The rearrangement joins TRBV30 to TRBJ2-1; no definite D call. The germline V gene has CDR1 GTSNPN and CDR2 SVGIG (reference sequence). This CDR3 region has 13 residues. The V gene lost 2 bases and the J gene lost 2 bases, with 7 bases spanning the gap. The CDR3 here is CAWSWPPYNEQFF. DNA for the CDR3: TGTGCCTGGAGTTGGCCCCCCTACAATGAGCAGTTCTTC.

The sample holds many counts of this clonotype. The chain employs TRBV29-1 and TRBJ2-2, with D perhaps matching TRBD2 (5 bases). This CDR3 has 13 residues. From germline, CDR1 is SQVTM and CDR2 ANQGSEA. Trimming stripped 4 bases from V and 5 bases from J, with 11 bases between. The CDR3 bases are TGCAGCGTTGTAACACCGGGGACCGGGGAGCTGTTTTTT. This encodes CSVVTPGTGELFF.

The chain couples TRBV7-2 to TRBJ2-5; TRBD2 is a possible D gene (5 bases). CDR1 is SGHTA, CDR2 FQGNSA, per germline. The germline V and J ends were trimmed by 3 bases and 3 bases, with 11 bases remaining between them. This CDR3 is built from 14 residues. The CDR3 DNA reads TGTGCCAGCAGCTTCGGCATGCGGGAAGAGACCCAGTACTTC. Encoded protein: CASSFGMREETQYF.

This clonotype was counted ten times or more. This chain links TRBV4-1 with TRBJ2-1, with a tentative D call TRBD1 (6 bases). The CDR3 spans 15 residues. The ends were cut back, 2 bases at V and 6 bases at J, with 14 bases in the middle. The germline gives CDR1 MGHRA, CDR2 YSYEKL. The CDR3 here is CASSQRDRSSNEQFF. CDR3 bases: TGCGCCAGCAGCCAACGAGACAGGAGTTCCAATGAGCAGTTCTTC.

This clonotype was recorded at least ten times. The chain recombines TRBV20-1 with TRBJ1-6; perhaps TRBD1 as D (6 bases). The germline V and J ends were trimmed by 6 bases and 19 bases, with 19 bases remaining between them. The CDR3 runs to 11 residues. From germline, CDR1 is DFQATT and CDR2 SNEGSKA (reference sequence). The CDR3 coding sequence is TGCAGTGCACTAAGACAGGCGGACCAACACTTT. Its protein product is CSALRQADQHF.

This clonotype was recorded at least ten times. The chain recombines TRBV27 with TRBJ2-3, with D possibly matching TRBD2 (6 bases). The CDR3 contains 13 residues. Trimming shortened V by 5 bases and J by 8 bases, and 14 bases separated the two germline ends. Germline CDR1 MNHEY, CDR2 SMNVEV (reference sequence). The CDR3 nucleotides read TGTGCCAGCAGTCCCGGGCCCGGGAGTACGCAGTATTTT. Translation gives CASSPGPGSTQYF.

This clonotype came up many times. The chain recombines TRBV20-1 with TRBJ2-2, with 7 bases matching TRBD1. Germline V gene data show CDR1 as DFQATT and CDR2 as SNEGSKA (reference sequence). The CDR3 totals 14 residues. J lost 4 bases, V lost 3 bases, and 5 bases had no gene match. CDR3 DNA sequence: TGCAGTGCTAGTCACAGGGGTGGCACCGGGGAGCTGTTTTTT. The encoded protein is CSASHRGGTGELFF.

This clonotype occurred many times. J is TRBJ1-1 and V is TRBV7-6; 8 bases align to TRBD1. CDR1 is SGHVS and CDR2 is FNYEAQ in the germline V gene. The CDR3 consists of 16 residues. The V gene end was trimmed by 2 bases and the J gene end by 4 bases; junction bases not matched to a gene: 9. The CDR3 sequence: CASSLRPGQAITEAFF. The CDR3 nucleotides read TGTGCCAGCAGCTTAAGGCCGGGACAGGCAATCACTGAAGCTTTCTTT.

This clonotype showed up many times. The chain employs TRBV7-6 and TRBJ2-3; D may be TRBD2 (6 bases). V dropped 7 bases and J dropped 5 bases, with 22 bases sitting between them. This CDR3 is built from 16 residues. Germline V gives CDR1 SGHVS, CDR2 FNYEAQ. The CDR3 nucleotides are TGTGCCAGCACCCGGTCCCCCGGGGGAGCTGGAGATACGCAGTATTTT. Its translation: CASTRSPGGAGDTQYF. The full variable domain, with the rest looked up from reference TRBV7-6 and TRBJ2-3, is GAGVSQSPRYKVTKRGQDVALRCDPISGHVSLYWYRQALGQGPEFLTYFNYEAQQDKSGLPNDRFSAERPEGSISTLTIQRTEQRDSAMYRCASTRSPGGAGDTQYFGPGTRLTVL.

This clonotype appeared a few times. This may stem from a read error, because a much larger clone lies one nucleotide away. This chain links TRBV20-1 with TRBJ2-7; no clear D. CDR3 length: 12 amino acids. Between the trimmed V and J ends, which lost 6 bases and 7 bases, there was a span of 16 bases. The germline V gene has CDR1 DFQATT and CDR2 SNEGSKA (reference sequence). Here the CDR3 reads CSAPVVFEEQYF. The CDR3 DNA is TGCAGTGCCCCAGTCGTGTTTGAAGAGCAGTACTTC.

This clonotype turned up a few times. The V and J genes are TRBV4-2 and TRBJ2-1, with TRBD2 identical over 13 bases. Germline CDR1 LGHNA, CDR2 YNFKEQ. The CDR3 runs 18 residues. Trimming took 4 bases from V and 0 from J; bases not matched to a gene: 6. The CDR3: CASSRTSGGSSSYNEQFF. The CDR3 nucleotides are TGTGCCAGCAGCCGGACTAGCGGGGGTTCGAGCTCCTACAATGAGCAGTTCTTC.

On this clonotype itself: Its ends do not fully match the called genes, so a read error is possible. In DNA form, the CDR3 reads TGTGCCATCAGTGAGTCGCAGGCTAATAGCAATCAGCCCCAGAATTTT. As protein: CAISESQANSNQPQNF. The chain combines TRBV10-3 with TRBJ1-5; D remains unclear. The CDR3 runs 16 residues. Germline values: CDR1 ENHRY, CDR2 SYGVKD.

CDR3 residues: CSARVPSGLTDTQYF. The CDR3, as DNA: TGCAGTGCTAGAGTCCCTAGCGGTCTCACAGATACGCAGTATTTT. The chain combines TRBV20-1 with TRBJ2-3; 7 bases align to TRBD2. The germline gives CDR1 DFQATT, CDR2 SNEGSKA (reference sequence). The ends lost 1 base at V and 2 bases at J; junction bases unmatched: 6. The CDR3 loop spans 15 amino acids.

In this sample, this clonotype turned up many times. The genes are TRBV29-1 and TRBJ2-3; D gene uncertain. Trimming took off 4 bases at V and 4 bases at J, with 9 bases between the two ends. CDR3 length: 12 amino acids. CDR1 and CDR2 (germline): SQVTM, ANQGSEA. CDR3 sequence (DNA): TGCAGCGTTGCGGGCTCCGCAGATACGCAGTATTTT. Its translation is CSVAGSADTQYF.

There are many counts of this clonotype. This sequence joins TRBV12-3 or TRBV12-4 and TRBJ1-2; TRBD1 is a possible D gene (6 bases). Trimming took off 5 bases at V and 4 bases at J, with 8 bases between the two ends. The CDR3 loop spans 12 amino acids. CDR3 bases: TGTGCCAGCAGTGTACAGGGCTATGGCTACACCTTC. Amino acid sequence: CASSVQGYGYTF.

The genes are TRBV12-3 or TRBV12-4 and TRBJ1-1; D is uncertain. Between the trimmed V and J ends, which lost 3 bases and 4 bases, there was a span of 9 bases. The CDR3 contains 13 residues. The CDR3 DNA is TGTGCCAGCAGTTTGGGCAAGGGCACTGAAGCTTTCTTT. Its protein product is CASSLGKGTEAFF.

This clonotype has a count of ten or more. This chain uses TRBV5-8 with TRBJ2-2; D is possibly TRBD1 (5 bases). There are 16 residues in the CDR3. Trimming took 4 bases from V and 0 from J, leaving 13 bases between them. Per the germline V gene, CDR1 is SGHTS and CDR2 is YDEGEE. The CDR3 sequence is CASSPETGSNTGELFF. The CDR3 DNA reads as TGTGCCAGCAGCCCTGAAACAGGTTCGAACACCGGGGAGCTGTTTTTT.

This clonotype has at least ten counts. The V call is TRBV7-9, the J call TRBJ2-1; no clear D gene. The CDR3 has 13 residues. Germline values: CDR1 SEHNR, CDR2 FQNEAQ (reference sequence). V lost 3 bases to trimming and J lost 4 bases, with 7 bases between them. The CDR3 loop reads CASSLFQYNEQFF. The CDR3, as DNA: TGTGCCAGCAGCTTGTTCCAGTACAATGAGCAGTTCTTC.

This clonotype was found many times. The V call is TRBV5-1, the J call TRBJ1-1, with D perhaps matching TRBD1 (5 bases). Germline CDR1 reads SGHRS; CDR2 reads YFSETQ. This CDR3 is 13 amino acids long. Trimming shortened V by 5 bases and J by 3 bases, and 11 bases separated the two germline ends. CDR3 amino acids: CASSNGADTEAFF. The CDR3 DNA follows: TGCGCCAGCAGTAATGGGGCGGACACTGAAGCTTTCTTT.

This clonotype appeared a few times. Germline and junction disagree at one end, which may indicate a read error. The chain recombines TRBV11-3 with TRBJ2-6, with D possibly TRBD1 on 5 matching bases. CDR3 length: 13 residues. Germline values: CDR1 SGHNT, CDR2 YENEEA. The CDR3 region has the DNA TGTGCCAGCAGCTCTTCTGGGGCCAAAGTCCTGACTTTC. Translation gives CASSSSGAKVLTF.

In its sample, this clonotype was seen a few times. The rearrangement links TRBV7-2 to TRBJ1-5, with D possibly TRBD1 on 5 matching bases. The CDR3 sequence is 17 residues long. Germline CDR1 reads SGHTA; CDR2 reads FQGNSA. V dropped 1 base and J dropped 3 bases, with 16 bases sitting between them. The CDR3 DNA follows: TGTGCCAGCAGCTTAGACGGCAATGCGGGGCTCAATCAGCCCCAGCATTTT. This encodes CASSLDGNAGLNQPQHF. Full variable domain (remainder filled in from reference TRBV7-2 and TRBJ1-5): GAGVSQSPSNKVTEKGKDVELRCDPISGHTALYWYRQSLGQGLEFLIYFQGNSAPDKSGLPSDRFSAERTGGSVSTLTIQRTQQEDSAVYLCASSLDGNAGLNQPQHFGDGTRLSIL.

This clonotype was counted between two and nine times. The chain recombines TRBV20-1 with TRBJ2-3; D is possibly TRBD2 (5 bases). V lost 1 base and J lost 6, with 17 bases in between. CDR1 is DFQATT and CDR2 is SNEGSKA in the germline V gene (reference sequence). This CDR3 has 15 residues. As DNA, the CDR3 is TGCAGTGCTAGAGTACCGAGGAGGCTAGGGGATACGCAGTATTTT. Its protein is CSARVPRRLGDTQYF.

This clonotype has a count of ten or more. The V gene is TRBV14, the J gene TRBJ1-1, with TRBD1 as a possible D gene (5 bases). Germline V lookup: CDR1 SGHDN, CDR2 FVKESK. V lost 4 bases and J lost 11, with 20 bases in between. This CDR3 is built from 14 residues. The CDR3 protein is CASSRYPRDGWAFF. The CDR3 coding sequence is TGTGCCAGCAGCCGCTACCCTCGGGACGGGTGGGCTTTCTTT. The full variable domain, in which reference TRBV14 and TRBJ1-1 provide the parts outside the CDR3, is EAGVTQFPSHSVIEKGQTVTLRCDPISGHDNLYWYRRVMGKEIKFLLHFVKESKQDESGMPNNRFLAERTGGTYSTLKVQPAELEDSGVYFCASSRYPRDGWAFFGQGTRLTVV.

This clonotype was counted ten times or more. The J gene is TRBJ1-5, the V gene TRBV7-2; 8 bases agree with TRBD1. Germline V gives CDR1 SGHTA, CDR2 FQGNSA. The CDR3 is 18 residues long. J gave up 1 base and V 1 base, and 9 bases lay outside the gene matches. CDR3: CASSLVAGGHVSNQPQHF. The CDR3 DNA reads TGTGCCAGCAGCTTAGTGGCAGGGGGCCATGTCAGCAATCAGCCCCAGCATTTT.

This clonotype was detected many times. The chain employs TRBV24-1 and TRBJ2-7, with D possibly matching TRBD1 (6 bases). The CDR3 sequence is 16 residues long. CDR1 is KGHDR and CDR2 is SFDVKD in the germline V gene. V gave up 0 bases and J gave up 1 base, with 12 bases separating them. The CDR3 DNA reads TGTGCCACCAGTGATTTGCGGTGTGACAGGTCCTACGAGCAGTACGTC. It encodes CATSDLRCDRSYEQYV.

This clonotype was recorded many times. V is TRBV5-1 and J is TRBJ1-1; 7 bases are shared with TRBD1. Germline V lookup: CDR1 SGHRS, CDR2 YFSETQ. CDR3 length: 16 residues. Trimming removed 4 bases from V and 8 bases from J; junction bases left unmatched: 17. The CDR3 bases are TGCGCCAGCAGCACCCCTACGTCAGGGGGAGGGAACGAAGCTTTCTTT. It codes for CASSTPTSGGGNEAFF.

This clonotype has only a few counts. The V call is TRBV5-1, the J call TRBJ2-7, with D tentatively TRBD2 (6 bases). Germline V gene lookup returns CDR1 SGHRS and CDR2 YFSETQ. CDR3 length equals 11 residues. Between the trimmed V and J ends, which lost 4 bases and 7 bases, there was a span of 9 bases. The CDR3 DNA is TGCGCCAGCAGCGGAGGGCGGGAGCAGTACGTC. Amino acids: CASSGGREQYV.

This clonotype was observed at least ten times. The genes are TRBV2 and TRBJ2-2; D possibly corresponds to TRBD1 (6 bases). The length of the CDR3 is 14 residues. Trimming pared 9 bases from V and 8 bases from J, leaving 19 bases between. CDR1 and CDR2 from the germline V gene are SNHLY and FYNNEI. CDR3 bases: TGTGCCAGTACCGGGACAAAACTGGGAGGGGAGCTGTTTTTT. Translated: CASTGTKLGGELFF.